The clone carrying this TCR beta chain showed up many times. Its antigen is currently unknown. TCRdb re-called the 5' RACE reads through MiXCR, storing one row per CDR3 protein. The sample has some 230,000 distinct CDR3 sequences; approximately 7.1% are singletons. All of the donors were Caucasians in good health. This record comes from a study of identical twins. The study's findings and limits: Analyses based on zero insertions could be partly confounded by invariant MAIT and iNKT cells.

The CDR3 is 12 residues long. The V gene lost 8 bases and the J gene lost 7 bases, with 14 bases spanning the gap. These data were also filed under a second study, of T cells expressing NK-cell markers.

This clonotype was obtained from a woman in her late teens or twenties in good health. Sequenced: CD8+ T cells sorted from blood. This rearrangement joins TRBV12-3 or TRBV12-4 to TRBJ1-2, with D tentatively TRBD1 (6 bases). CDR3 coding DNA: TGTGCCAGCCGGTCCGGGGGCAGTGGCTACACCTTC. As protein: CASRSGGSGYTF.